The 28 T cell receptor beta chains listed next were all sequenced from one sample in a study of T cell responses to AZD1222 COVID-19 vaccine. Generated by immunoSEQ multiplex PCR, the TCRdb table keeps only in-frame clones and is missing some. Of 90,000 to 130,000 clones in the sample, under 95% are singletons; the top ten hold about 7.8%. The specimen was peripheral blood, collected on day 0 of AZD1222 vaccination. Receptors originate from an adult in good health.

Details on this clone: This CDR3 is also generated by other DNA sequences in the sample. CDR3 sequence (DNA): TGTGCCAGCTCACCTGGGACGGGAAATCAGCCCCAGCATTTT. It yields the protein CASSPGTGNQPQHF. The V and J genes are TRBV18 and TRBJ1-5; possibly TRBD1 for D (5 bases). The V end was cut by 3 bases, the J end by 4 bases, with 10 bases between. Germline-derived CDR1 and CDR2 are KGHSH and LQKENI. This CDR3 has 14 amino acids.

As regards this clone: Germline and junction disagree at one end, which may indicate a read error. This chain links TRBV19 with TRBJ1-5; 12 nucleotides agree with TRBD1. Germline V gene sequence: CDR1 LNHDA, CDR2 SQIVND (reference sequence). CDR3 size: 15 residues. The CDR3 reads CASSKGQGAHQPQHF. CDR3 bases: TGTGCCAGTAGTAAGGGACAGGGGGCCCATCAACCCCAGCATTTT.

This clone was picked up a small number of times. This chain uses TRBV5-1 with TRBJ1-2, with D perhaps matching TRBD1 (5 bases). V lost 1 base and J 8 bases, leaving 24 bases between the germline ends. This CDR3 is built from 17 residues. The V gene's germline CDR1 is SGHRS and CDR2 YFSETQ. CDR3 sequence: CASSLSPGRESSRGYTF. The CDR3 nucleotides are TGCGCCAGCAGCTTGTCCCCAGGGAGGGAGTCCAGTAGGGGCTACACCTTC. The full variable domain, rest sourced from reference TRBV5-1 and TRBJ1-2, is KAGVTQTPRYLIKTRGQQVTLSCSPISGHRSVSWYQQTPGQGLQFLFEYFSETQRNKGNFPGRFSGRQFSNSRSEMNVSTLELGDSALYLCASSLSPGRESSRGYTFGSGTRLTVV.

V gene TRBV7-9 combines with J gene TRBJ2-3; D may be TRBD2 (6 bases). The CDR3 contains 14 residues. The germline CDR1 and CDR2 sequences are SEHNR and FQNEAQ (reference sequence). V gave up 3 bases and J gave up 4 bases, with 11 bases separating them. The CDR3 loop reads CASSLRGIADTQYF. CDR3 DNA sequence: TGTGCCAGCAGCTTGCGGGGAATAGCAGATACGCAGTATTTT.

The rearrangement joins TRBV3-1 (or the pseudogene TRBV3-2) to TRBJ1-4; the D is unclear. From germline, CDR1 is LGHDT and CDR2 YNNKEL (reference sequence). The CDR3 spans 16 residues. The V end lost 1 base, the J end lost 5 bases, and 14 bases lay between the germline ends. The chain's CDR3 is CASSQARARKNEKLFF. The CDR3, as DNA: TGTGCCAGCAGCCAAGCGCGTGCCAGGAAGAATGAAAAACTGTTTTTT.

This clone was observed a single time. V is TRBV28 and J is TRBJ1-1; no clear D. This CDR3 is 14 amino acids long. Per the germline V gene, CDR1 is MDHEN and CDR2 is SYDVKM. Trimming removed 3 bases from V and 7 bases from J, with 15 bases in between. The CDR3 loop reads CASSLGPLQVEAFF. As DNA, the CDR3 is TGTGCCAGCAGTTTGGGCCCCTTGCAGGTTGAAGCTTTCTTT.

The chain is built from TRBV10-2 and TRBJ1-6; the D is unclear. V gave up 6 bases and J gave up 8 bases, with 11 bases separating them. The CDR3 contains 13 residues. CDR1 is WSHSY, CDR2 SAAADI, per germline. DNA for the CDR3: TGCGCCAGCAGGAGTCACTCCTATTCACCCCTCCACTTT. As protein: CASRSHSYSPLHF.

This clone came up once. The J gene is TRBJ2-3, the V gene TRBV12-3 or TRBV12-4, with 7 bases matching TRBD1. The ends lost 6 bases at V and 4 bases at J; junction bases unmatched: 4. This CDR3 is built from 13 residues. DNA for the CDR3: TGTGCCAGCAGCGCGACAGGGCCAGATACGCAGTATTTT. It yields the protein CASSATGPDTQYF.

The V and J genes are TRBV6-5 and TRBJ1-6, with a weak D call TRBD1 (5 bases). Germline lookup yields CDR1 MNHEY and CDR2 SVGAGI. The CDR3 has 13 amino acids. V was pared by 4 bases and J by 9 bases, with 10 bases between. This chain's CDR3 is CASSFDGGSPLHF. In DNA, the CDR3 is TGTGCCAGCAGTTTCGACGGGGGTTCACCCCTCCACTTT.

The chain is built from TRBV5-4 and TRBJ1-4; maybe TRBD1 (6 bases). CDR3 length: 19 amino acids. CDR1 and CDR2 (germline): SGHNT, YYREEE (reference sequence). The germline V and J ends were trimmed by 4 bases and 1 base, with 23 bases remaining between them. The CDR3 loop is CASSARQGLFSGTNEKLFF. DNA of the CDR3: TGTGCCAGCAGCGCCAGGCAGGGGCTATTTAGTGGAACTAATGAAAAACTGTTTTTT.

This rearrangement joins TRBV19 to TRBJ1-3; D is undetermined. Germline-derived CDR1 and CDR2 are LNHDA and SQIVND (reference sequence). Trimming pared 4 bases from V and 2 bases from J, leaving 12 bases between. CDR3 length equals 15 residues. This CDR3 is CASSNSLSAGNTIYF. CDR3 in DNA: TGTGCCAGTAGTAACAGCCTTTCTGCTGGAAACACCATATATTTT.

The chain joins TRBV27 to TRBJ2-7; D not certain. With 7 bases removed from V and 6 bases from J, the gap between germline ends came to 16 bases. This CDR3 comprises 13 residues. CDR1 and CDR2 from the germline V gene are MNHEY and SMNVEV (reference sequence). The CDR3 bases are TGTGCCAGCATAGGGTCACCCCCTTCCGAGCAGTACTTC. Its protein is CASIGSPPSEQYF.

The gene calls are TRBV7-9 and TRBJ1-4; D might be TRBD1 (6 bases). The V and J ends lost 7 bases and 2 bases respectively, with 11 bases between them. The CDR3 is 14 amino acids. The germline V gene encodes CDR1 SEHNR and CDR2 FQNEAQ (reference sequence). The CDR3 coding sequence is TGTGCCAGCACCTCCGGGGGCACTAATGAAAAACTGTTTTTT. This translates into CASTSGGTNEKLFF. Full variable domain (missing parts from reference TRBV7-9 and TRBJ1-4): DTGVSQNPRHKITKRGQNVTFRCDPISEHNRLYWYRQTLGQGPEFLTYFQNEAQLEKSRLLSDRFSAERPKGSFSTLEIQRTEQGDSAMYLCASTSGGTNEKLFFGSGTQLSVL.

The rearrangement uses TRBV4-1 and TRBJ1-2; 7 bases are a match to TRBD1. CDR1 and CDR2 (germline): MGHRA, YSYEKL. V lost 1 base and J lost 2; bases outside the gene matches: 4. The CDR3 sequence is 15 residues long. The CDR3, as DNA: TGCGCCAGCAGCCAAGTAGGCAGGGGGAACTATGGCTACACCTTC. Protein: CASSQVGRGNYGYTF.

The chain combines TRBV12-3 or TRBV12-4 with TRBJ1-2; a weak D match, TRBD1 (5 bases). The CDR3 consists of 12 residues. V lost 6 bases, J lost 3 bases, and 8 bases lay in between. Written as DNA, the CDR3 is TGTGCCAGCAGAGGGACCTACTATGGCTACACCTTC. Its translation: CASRGTYYGYTF.

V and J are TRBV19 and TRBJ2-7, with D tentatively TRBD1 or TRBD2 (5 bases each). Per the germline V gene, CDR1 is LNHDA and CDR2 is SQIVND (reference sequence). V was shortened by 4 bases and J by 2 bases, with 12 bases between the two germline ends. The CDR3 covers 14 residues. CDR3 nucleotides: TGTGCCAGTAGTACAGGGTGGGGGACCTACGAGCAGTACTTC. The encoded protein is CASSTGWGTYEQYF.

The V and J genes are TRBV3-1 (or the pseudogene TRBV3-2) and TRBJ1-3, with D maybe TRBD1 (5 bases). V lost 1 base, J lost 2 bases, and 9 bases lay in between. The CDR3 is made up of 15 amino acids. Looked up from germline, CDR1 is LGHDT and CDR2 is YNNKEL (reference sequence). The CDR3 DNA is TGTGCCAGCAGCCAAGGCGCAGGGACTGGAAACACCATATATTTT. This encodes CASSQGAGTGNTIYF.

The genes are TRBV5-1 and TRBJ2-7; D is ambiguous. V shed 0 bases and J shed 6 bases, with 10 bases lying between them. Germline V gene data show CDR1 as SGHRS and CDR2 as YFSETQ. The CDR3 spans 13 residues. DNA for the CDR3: TGCGCCAGCAGCTTGGAACCGTCGCTCGAGCAGTACTTC. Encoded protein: CASSLEPSLEQYF. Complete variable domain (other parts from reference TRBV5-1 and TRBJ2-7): KAGVTQTPRYLIKTRGQQVTLSCSPISGHRSVSWYQQTPGQGLQFLFEYFSETQRNKGNFPGRFSGRQFSNSRSEMNVSTLELGDSALYLCASSLEPSLEQYFGPGTRLTVT.

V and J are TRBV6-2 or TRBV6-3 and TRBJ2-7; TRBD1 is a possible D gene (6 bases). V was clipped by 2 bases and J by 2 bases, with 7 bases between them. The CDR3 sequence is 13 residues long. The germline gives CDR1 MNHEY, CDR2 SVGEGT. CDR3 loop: CASSYGTTYEQYF. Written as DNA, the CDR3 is TGTGCCAGCAGTTACGGGACAACCTACGAGCAGTACTTC.

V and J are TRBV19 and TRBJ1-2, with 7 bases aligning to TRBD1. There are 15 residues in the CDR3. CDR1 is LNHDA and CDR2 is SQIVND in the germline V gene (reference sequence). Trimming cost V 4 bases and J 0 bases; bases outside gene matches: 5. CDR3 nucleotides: TGTGCCAGTAGTAACGCCGGGACAGCTAACTATGGCTACACCTTC. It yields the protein CASSNAGTANYGYTF.

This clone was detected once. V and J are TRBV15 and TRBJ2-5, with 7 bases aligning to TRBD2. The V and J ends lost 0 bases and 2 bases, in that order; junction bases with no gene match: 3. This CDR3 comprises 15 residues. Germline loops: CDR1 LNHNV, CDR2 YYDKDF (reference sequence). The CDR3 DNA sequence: TGTGCCACCAGCAGAGACGAAGCGGGGCAAGAGACCCAGTACTTC. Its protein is CATSRDEAGQETQYF.

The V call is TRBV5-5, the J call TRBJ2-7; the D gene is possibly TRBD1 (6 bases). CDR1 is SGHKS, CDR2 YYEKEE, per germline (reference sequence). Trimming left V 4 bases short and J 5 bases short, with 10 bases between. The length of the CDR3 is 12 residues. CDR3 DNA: TGTGCCAGCAGCCGGAACAGGGACGAGCAGTACTTC. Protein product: CASSRNRDEQYF.

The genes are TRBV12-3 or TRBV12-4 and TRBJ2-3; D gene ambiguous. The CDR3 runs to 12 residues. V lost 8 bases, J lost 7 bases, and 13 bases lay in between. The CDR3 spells CASGWGTNTQYF. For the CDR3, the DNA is TGTGCCAGCGGATGGGGTACAAATACGCAGTATTTT.

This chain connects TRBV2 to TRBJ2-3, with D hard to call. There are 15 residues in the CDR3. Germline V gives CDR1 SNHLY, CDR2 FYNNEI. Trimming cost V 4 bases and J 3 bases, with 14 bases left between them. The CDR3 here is CASSGGRAQTDTQYF. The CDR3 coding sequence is TGTGCCAGCAGTGGAGGCAGAGCCCAAACAGATACGCAGTATTTT.

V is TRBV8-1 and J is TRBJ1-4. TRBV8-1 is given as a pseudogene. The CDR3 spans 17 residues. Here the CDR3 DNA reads TGTGGCAGTGCATCCGCAGCCCTACTCCCCGAAGATGAAAAACTGTTTTTT. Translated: CGSASAALLPEDEKLFF.

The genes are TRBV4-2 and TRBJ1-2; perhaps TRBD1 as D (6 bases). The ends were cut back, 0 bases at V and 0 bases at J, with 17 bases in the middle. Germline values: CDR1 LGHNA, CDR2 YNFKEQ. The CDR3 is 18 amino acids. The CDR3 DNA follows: TGTGCCAGCAGCCAAGAGGGGGCCCGCACAGCCACTAACTATGGCTACACCTTC. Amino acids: CASSQEGARTATNYGYTF.

Written as DNA, the CDR3 is TGTGCCAGCAGCCAAGAGACAGGGGACACCTATGGCTACACCTTC. The encoded protein is CASSQETGDTYGYTF. The V and J genes are TRBV4-2 and TRBJ1-2, with 8 positions matching TRBD1. The CDR3 spans 15 residues. Trimming removed 0 bases from V and 4 bases from J; junction bases left unmatched: 4. Germline values: CDR1 LGHNA, CDR2 YNFKEQ.

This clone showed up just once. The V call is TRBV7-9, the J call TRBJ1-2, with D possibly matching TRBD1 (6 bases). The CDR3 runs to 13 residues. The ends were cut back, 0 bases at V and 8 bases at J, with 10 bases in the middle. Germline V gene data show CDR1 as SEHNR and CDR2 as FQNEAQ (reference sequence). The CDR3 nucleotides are TGTGCCAGCAGCTTAGCGGGGGGCGAGGGCTACACCTTC. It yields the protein CASSLAGGEGYTF.